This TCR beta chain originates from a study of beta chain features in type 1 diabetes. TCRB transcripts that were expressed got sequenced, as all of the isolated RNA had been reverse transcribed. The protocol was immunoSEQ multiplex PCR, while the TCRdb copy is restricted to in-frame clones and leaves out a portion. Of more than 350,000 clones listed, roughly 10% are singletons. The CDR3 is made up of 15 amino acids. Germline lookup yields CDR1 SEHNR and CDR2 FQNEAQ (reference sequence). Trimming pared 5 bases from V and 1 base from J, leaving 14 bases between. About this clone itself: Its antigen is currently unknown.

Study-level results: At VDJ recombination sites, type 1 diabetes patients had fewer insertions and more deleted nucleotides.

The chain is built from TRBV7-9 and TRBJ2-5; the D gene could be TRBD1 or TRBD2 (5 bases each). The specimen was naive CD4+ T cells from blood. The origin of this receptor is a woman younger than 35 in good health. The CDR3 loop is CASSPGTFAQETQYF. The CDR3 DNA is TGTGCCAGCAGCCCAGGGACCTTCGCCCAAGAGACCCAGTACTTC. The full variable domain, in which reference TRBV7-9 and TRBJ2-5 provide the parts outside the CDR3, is DTGVSQNPRHKITKRGQNVTFRCDPISEHNRLYWYRQTLGQGPEFLTYFQNEAQLEKSRLLSDRFSAERPKGSFSTLEIQRTEQGDSAMYLCASSPGTFAQETQYFGPGTRLLVL.